This TCR beta chain was sequenced in a study of shared clonotypes between healthy human individuals. Background on the study: Per donor, three plates held CD4 naive cells, three held CD4 memory, two held CD8 naive and one held CD8 memory.

Study-level points and caveats: Read depth was anticipated to influence clonotype sharing among donors. Richness estimates generally favored naive over memory subsets.

Generated by immunoSEQ multiplex PCR, the TCRdb table keeps only in-frame clones and is missing some. The sample lists about 1 million clones, around 75% occurring once. From germline, CDR1 is MDHEN and CDR2 SYDVKM. V lost 4 bases and J lost 6; bases outside the gene matches: 20. The CDR3 totals 18 residues. This clone was found a few times. Its antigen is unidentified. Among the donors, all were Caucasian adults who lived in Nashville, Tennessee. The rearrangement joins TRBV28 to TRBJ1-1; TRBD1 matches 7 bases. This TCR came from a man in his late teens or twenties in good health. Sequencing was performed on memory CD4+ T cells sorted from blood. The subset denotes: CD45RA-negative fraction. The CDR3 protein is CASSSARGRILGIAEAFF. CDR3 DNA: TGTGCCAGCAGTTCCGCTAGGGGGCGGATCTTAGGTATAGCTGAAGCTTTCTTT.